This entry lists 9 T cell receptor beta chains sequenced from one sample in a study of cytomegalovirus exposure and HLA in healthy donors. 60 Vbeta and 13 Jbeta primers were used in PCR. The repertoire was sequenced with immunoSEQ multiplex PCR; TCRdb's copy has only in-frame clones and lacks some. The sample records 100,000 to 150,000 clones, around three quarters being singletons. The sample taken for sequencing was PBMCs. The receptors come from a man aged 25 to 40 in good health and CMV-seropositive.

This rearrangement joins TRBV4-1 to TRBJ2-2; the D gene is possibly TRBD1 (6 bases). This CDR3 region has 17 residues. Per germline, CDR1 MGHRA and CDR2 YSYEKL. Trimming took off 0 bases at V and 5 bases at J, with 16 bases between the two ends. CDR3 region: CASSQEPQGLGTGELFF. In nucleotides, the CDR3 is TGCGCCAGCAGCCAAGAACCCCAGGGGCTGGGGACCGGGGAGCTGTTTTTT.

This chain connects TRBV5-6 to TRBJ2-5, with 7 nucleotides matching TRBD1. Germline CDR1 reads SGHDT; CDR2 reads YYEEEE. This CDR3 is 14 amino acids long. V lost 0 bases, J lost 5 bases, and 4 bases stayed unmatched. The CDR3 DNA follows: TGTGCCAGCAGCTTGGCGACAGGGTTCGAGACCCAGTACTTC. Its translation: CASSLATGFETQYF.

The CDR3 coding sequence is TGCAGCGTTGTTCAGGGGGCAAGGGGCGAGCAGTACTTC. Its translation is CSVVQGARGEQYF. The V and J genes are TRBV29-1 and TRBJ2-7; 8 nucleotides line up with TRBD1. V dropped 4 bases and J dropped 6; count of bases not matched to a gene: 8. Germline lookup yields CDR1 SQVTM and CDR2 ANQGSEA. CDR3 length equals 13 residues.

V is TRBV19 and J is TRBJ2-5, with TRBD1 matching 10 bases. The CDR3 is 15 amino acids. V gave up 6 bases and J gave up 3 bases; unmatched junction bases: 7. CDR1 and CDR2 (germline): LNHDA, SQIVND (reference sequence). CDR3 sequence reads: CASSEMGQGKETQYF. The CDR3 DNA reads TGTGCCAGTAGCGAAATGGGACAGGGGAAAGAGACCCAGTACTTC.

This clone showed up just a few times. The chain couples TRBV7-9 to TRBJ2-7; TRBD1 agrees at 12 bases. Germline V CDR1 and CDR2: SEHNR, FQNEAQ (reference sequence). The CDR3 loop spans 15 amino acids. With V trimmed by 3 bases and J by 7 bases, 7 bases remained unmatched. The CDR3 region is CASSLWDRGRREQYF. The CDR3 DNA reads as TGTGCCAGCAGCTTGTGGGACAGGGGGCGCAGGGAGCAGTACTTC.

The table lists this clone with a count of one. The V call is TRBV28, the J call TRBJ2-1; TRBD1 matches at 9 bases. Germline loops: CDR1 MDHEN, CDR2 SYDVKM. J lost 7 bases, V lost 7 bases, and 8 bases had no gene match. The CDR3 has 14 amino acids. The CDR3 here is CASTDRTGVNEQFF. The CDR3 bases are TGTGCCAGCACCGACCGGACAGGGGTAAATGAGCAGTTCTTC. Complete variable domain (other parts from reference TRBV28 and TRBJ2-1): DVKVTQSSRYLVKRTGEKVFLECVQDMDHENMFWYRQDPGLGLRLIYFSYDVKMKEKGDIPEGYSVSREKKERFSLILESASTNQTSMYLCASTDRTGVNEQFFGPGTRLTVL.

V usage is TRBV18 and J usage is TRBJ1-1, with 9 bases matching TRBD1. Germline loops: CDR1 KGHSH, CDR2 LQKENI. The CDR3 has 14 residues. Germline trimming cut 2 bases from V and 5 bases from J; bases unmatched to any gene: 3. Here the CDR3 reads CASSPWDRETEAFF. As DNA, the CDR3 is TGTGCCAGCTCACCATGGGACAGGGAAACTGAAGCTTTCTTT.

Only one count was recorded for this clone. The chain joins TRBV13 to TRBJ2-4, with 7 positions matching TRBD1. In germline, CDR1 is PRHDT, CDR2 FYEKMQ (reference sequence). J gave up 5 bases and V 5 bases, and 3 bases lay outside the gene matches. The CDR3 spans 13 residues. The CDR3 DNA follows: TGTGCCAGCAGCACAGGGACAGAAAACATTCAGTACTTC. This translates into CASSTGTENIQYF.

The CDR3 here is CASSPRTGGAGGYTF. For the CDR3, the DNA is TGTGCCAGCAGTCCCCGGACAGGAGGGGCCGGCGGCTACACCTTC. The chain carries TRBV6-5 and TRBJ1-2; TRBD1 matches 7 bases. The CDR3 has 15 residues. CDR1 is MNHEY, CDR2 SVGAGI, per germline. Trimming removed 5 bases from V and 8 bases from J; junction bases left unmatched: 14.